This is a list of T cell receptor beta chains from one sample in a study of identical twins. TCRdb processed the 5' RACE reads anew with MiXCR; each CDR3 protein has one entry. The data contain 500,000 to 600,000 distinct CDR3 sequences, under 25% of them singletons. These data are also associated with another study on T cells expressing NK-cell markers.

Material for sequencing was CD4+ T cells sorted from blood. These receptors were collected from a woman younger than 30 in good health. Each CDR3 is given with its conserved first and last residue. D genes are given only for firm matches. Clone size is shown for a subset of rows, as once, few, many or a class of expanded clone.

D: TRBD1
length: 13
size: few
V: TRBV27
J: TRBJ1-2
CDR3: CASSLGQSIGYTF
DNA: TGTGCCAGCAGTTTGGGACAGTCTATCGGCTACACCTTC

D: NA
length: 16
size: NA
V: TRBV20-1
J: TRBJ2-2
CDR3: CSARDLARGNTGELFF
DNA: TGCAGTGCTAGAGATTTAGCCCGGGGGAACACCGGGGAGCTGTTTTTT

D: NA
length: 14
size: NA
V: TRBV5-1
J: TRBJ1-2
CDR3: CASSLVEGSYGYTF
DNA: TGCGCCAGCAGCCTCGTGGAGGGAAGCTATGGCTACACCTTC

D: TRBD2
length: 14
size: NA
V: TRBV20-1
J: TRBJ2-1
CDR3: CSARLAGSYNEQFF
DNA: TGCAGTGCCAGGTTAGCGGGCTCCTACAATGAGCAGTTCTTC

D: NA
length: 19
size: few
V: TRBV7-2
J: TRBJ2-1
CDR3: CASSLARRTIPLPYNEQFF
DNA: TGTGCCAGCAGCTTAGCGCGGAGGACTATACCCCTTCCTTACAATGAGCAGTTCTTC

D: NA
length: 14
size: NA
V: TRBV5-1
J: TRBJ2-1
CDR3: CASSLGTVRYEQFF
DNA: TGCGCCAGCAGCTTGGGGACAGTGCGTTATGAGCAGTTCTTC

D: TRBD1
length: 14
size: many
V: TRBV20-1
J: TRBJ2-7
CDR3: CSASDRGPSYEQYF
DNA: TGCAGTGCTTCAGACAGGGGTCCCTCCTACGAGCAGTACTTC

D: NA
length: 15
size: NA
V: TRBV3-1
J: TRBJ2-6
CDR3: CASSSLVAGANVLTF
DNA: TGTGCCAGCAGCAGTCTCGTCGCTGGGGCCAACGTCCTGACTTTC

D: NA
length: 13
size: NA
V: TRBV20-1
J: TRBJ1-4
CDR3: CSAPAGLNEKLFF
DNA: TGCAGTGCCCCCGCGGGGTTAAATGAAAAACTGTTTTTT

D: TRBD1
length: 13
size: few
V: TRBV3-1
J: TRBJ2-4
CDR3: CASSQGMGQAVYF
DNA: TGTGCCAGCAGCCAAGGAATGGGACAGGCAGTGTACTTC

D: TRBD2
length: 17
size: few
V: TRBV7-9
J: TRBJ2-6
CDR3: CASSLGLGWTGANVLTF
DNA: TGTGCCAGCAGTTTGGGACTAGGGTGGACTGGGGCCAACGTCCTGACTTTC

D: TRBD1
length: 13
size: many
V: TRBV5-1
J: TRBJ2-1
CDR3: CASRTGTYNEQFF
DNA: TGCGCCTCTCGGACAGGGACATACAATGAGCAGTTCTTC

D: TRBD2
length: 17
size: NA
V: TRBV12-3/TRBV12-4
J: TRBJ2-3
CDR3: CASTRGLAGAPADTQYF
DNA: TGTGCCAGCACCAGGGGACTAGCGGGAGCTCCGGCAGATACGCAGTATTTT

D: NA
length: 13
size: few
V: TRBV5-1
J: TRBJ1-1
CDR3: CASSAPPSRSAFF
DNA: TGCGCCAGCAGCGCCCCGCCAAGTAGGTCGGCTTTCTTT

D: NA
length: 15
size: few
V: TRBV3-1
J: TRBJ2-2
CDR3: CASSQSGGNTGELFF
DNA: TGTGCCAGCAGCCAATCAGGCGGAAACACCGGGGAGCTGTTTTTT

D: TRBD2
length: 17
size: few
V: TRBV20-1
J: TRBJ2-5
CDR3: CSATQGLAGVTVETQYF
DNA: TGCAGTGCTACCCAGGGACTAGCGGGAGTAACGGTTGAGACCCAGTACTTC

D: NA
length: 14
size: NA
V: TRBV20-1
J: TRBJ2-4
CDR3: CSASRLDERNIQYF
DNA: TGCAGTGCTTCAAGACTAGACGAGAGAAACATTCAGTACTTC

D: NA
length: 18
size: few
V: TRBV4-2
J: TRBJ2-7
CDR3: CASSQAFLRGRIHYEQYF
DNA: TGTGCCAGCAGCCAAGCCTTCCTGCGGGGCAGAATCCACTACGAGCAGTACTTC

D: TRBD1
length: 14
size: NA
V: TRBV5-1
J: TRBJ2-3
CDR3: CASRKTGVVDTQYF
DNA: TGCGCCAGCAGAAAGACAGGGGTGGTAGATACGCAGTATTTT

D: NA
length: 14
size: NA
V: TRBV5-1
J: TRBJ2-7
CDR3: CASSPGPGTDEQYF
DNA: TGCGCCAGCAGCCCCGGCCCGGGGACCGACGAGCAGTACTTC

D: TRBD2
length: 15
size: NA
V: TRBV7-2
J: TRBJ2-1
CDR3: CASSSSGSSVNEQFF
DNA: TGTGCCAGCAGCTCTAGCGGGAGCTCGGTCAATGAGCAGTTCTTC

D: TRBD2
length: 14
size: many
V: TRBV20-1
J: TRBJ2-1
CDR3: CSALPGLRYYEQFF
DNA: TGCAGTGCTTTACCGGGACTAAGGTACTATGAGCAGTTCTTC

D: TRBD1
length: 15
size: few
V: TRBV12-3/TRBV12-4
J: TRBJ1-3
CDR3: CASSLTGQSGNTIYF
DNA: TGTGCCAGCAGTTTGACAGGGCAGTCTGGAAACACCATATATTTT

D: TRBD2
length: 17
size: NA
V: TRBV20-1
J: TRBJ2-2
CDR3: CSARDWTSGGNTGELFF
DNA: TGCAGTGCTAGAGATTGGACTAGCGGGGGCAACACCGGGGAGCTGTTTTTT

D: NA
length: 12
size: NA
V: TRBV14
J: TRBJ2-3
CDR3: CASSQVGNARYF
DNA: TGTGCCAGCAGCCAAGTTGGTAACGCCAGGTATTTT

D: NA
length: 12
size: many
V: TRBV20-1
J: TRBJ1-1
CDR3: CSASLTNTEAFF
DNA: TGCAGTGCTAGCCTGACGAACACTGAAGCTTTCTTT

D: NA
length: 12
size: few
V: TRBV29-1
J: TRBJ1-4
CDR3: CSVGILNEKLFF
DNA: TGCAGCGTGGGAATCCTTAATGAAAAACTGTTTTTT

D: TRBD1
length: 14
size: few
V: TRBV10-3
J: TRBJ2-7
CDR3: CAITPGQGGYEQYF
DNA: TGTGCCATCACCCCAGGACAGGGCGGTTACGAGCAGTACTTC

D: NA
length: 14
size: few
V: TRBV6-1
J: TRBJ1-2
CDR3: CASTKLDGNYGYTF
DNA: TGTGCCAGCACCAAACTGGACGGTAACTATGGCTACACCTTC

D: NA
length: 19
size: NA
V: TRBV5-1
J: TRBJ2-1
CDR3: CASSPRSYLTLSSYNEQFF
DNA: TGCGCCAGCAGCCCCCGGTCTTACTTAACCCTGAGCTCCTACAATGAGCAGTTCTTC

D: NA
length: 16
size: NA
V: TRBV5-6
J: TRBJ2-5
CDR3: CASSLAGRNPRETQYF
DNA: TGTGCCAGCAGCTTGGCGGGACGGAATCCCAGAGAGACCCAGTACTTC

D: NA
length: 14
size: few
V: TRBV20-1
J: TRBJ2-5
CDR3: CSARYSTSQETQYF
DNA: TGCAGTGCTAGATACAGTACCTCTCAAGAGACCCAGTACTTC

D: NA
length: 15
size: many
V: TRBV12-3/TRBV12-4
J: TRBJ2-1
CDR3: CASSLSPRGYNEQFF
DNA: TGTGCCAGCAGTTTATCTCCCAGGGGATACAATGAGCAGTTCTTC

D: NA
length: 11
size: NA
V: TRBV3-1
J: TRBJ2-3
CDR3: CASSHVDTQYF
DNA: TGTGCCAGCAGCCATGTAGATACGCAGTATTTT

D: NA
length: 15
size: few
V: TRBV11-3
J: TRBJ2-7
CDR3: CASSPRSRDTYEQYF
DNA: TGTGCCAGCAGCCCTAGATCCAGGGATACCTACGAGCAGTACTTC

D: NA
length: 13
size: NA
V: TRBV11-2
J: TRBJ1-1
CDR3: CASSYGQITEAFF
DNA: TGTGCCAGCAGTTATGGACAGATCACTGAAGCTTTCTTT

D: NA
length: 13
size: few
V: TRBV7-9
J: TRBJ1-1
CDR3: CASSTRDMTEAFF
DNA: TGTGCCAGCAGCACCCGGGACATGACTGAAGCTTTCTTT

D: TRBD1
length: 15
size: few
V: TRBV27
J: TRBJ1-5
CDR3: CASSLMGTGGQPQHF
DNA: TGTGCCAGCAGTTTAATGGGGACAGGGGGTCAGCCCCAGCATTTT

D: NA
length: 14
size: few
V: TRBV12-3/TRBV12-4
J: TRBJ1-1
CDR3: CASGVQILNTEAFF
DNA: TGTGCCAGCGGAGTACAAATCCTTAACACTGAAGCTTTCTTT

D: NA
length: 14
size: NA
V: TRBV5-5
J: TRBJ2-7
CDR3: CASSRIGGLYEQYF
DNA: TGTGCCAGCAGCAGGATTGGGGGGCTGTACGAGCAGTACTTC

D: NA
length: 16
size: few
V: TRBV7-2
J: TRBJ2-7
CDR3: CASSLVSGLANYEQYF
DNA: TGTGCCAGCAGCTTAGTATCAGGGTTGGCCAACTACGAGCAGTACTTC

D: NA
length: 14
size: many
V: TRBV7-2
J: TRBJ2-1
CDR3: CASSLDSSYNEQFF
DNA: TGTGCCAGCAGCTTAGATAGCTCCTACAATGAGCAGTTCTTC

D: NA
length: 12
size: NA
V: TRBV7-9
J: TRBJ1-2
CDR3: CASSFRGPHYTF
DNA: TGTGCCAGCAGCTTTAGGGGCCCGCACTACACCTTC

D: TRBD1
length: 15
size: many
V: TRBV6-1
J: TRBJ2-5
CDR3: CASSPGTGGRKTQYF
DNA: TGTGCCAGCAGTCCCGGGACAGGGGGCAGGAAGACCCAGTACTTC

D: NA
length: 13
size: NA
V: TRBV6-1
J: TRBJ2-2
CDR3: CASQAANTGELFF
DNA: TGTGCCAGCCAGGCAGCGAACACCGGGGAGCTGTTTTTT

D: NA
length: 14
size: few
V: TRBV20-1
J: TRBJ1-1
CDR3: CSARVGNLNTEAFF
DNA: TGCAGTGCTAGAGTGGGTAACCTGAACACTGAAGCTTTCTTT

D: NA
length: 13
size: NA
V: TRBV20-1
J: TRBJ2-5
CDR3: CSARGGVGETQYF
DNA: TGCAGTGCTAGAGGCGGGGTTGGGGAGACCCAGTACTTC

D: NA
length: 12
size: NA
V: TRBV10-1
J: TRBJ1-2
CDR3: CASSDSGYGYTF
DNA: TGCGCCAGCAGTGATTCCGGCTATGGCTACACCTTC

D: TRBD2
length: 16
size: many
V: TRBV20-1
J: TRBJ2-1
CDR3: CSASDRVAGGYNEQFF
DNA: TGCAGTGCTAGTGATAGGGTAGCGGGAGGTTACAATGAGCAGTTCTTC

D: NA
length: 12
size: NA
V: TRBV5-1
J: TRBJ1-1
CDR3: CASSLETAEAFF
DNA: TGCGCCAGCAGCTTGGAAACAGCTGAAGCTTTCTTT

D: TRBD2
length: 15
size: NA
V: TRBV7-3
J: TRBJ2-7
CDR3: CASSQLAGGSYEQYF
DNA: TGTGCCAGCAGCCAACTAGCGGGGGGTTCCTACGAGCAGTACTTC

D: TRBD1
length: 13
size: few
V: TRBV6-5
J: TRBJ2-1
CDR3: CASSYRGGGGPIF
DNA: TGTGCCAGCAGTTATAGAGGGGGCGGTGGACCCATCTTC

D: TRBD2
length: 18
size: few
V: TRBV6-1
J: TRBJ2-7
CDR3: CASSRGLAGGSHSYEQYF
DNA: TGTGCCAGCAGTCGAGGACTAGCGGGAGGGTCCCACTCCTACGAGCAGTACTTC